This T cell receptor beta chain came from a study of T cell responses to AZD1222 COVID-19 vaccine. On the study more broadly: Second-dose timings of about 4 or about 12 weeks were pooled. Whole-study findings and limits: The study found vaccine-associated CD4 TCRs spanning spike, dominant at 160-218 and 743-854. Clonal diversity was possibly underestimated, and the donors were mostly white British, with more females. Only a handful of AZD1222 recipients tested seropositive at baseline.

With regard to this clone: Its antigen remains unidentified.

Losses at the gene ends were 3 bases for V and 4 bases for J; bases not matched to a gene: 5. From germline, CDR1 is MNHEY and CDR2 SMNVEV (reference sequence). This CDR3 spans 15 amino acids. The assay was immunoSEQ multiplex PCR, and TCRdb's table has in-frame clones only and misses some. The data contain roughly 120,000 clones, about 86% of them singletons. The rearrangement joins TRBV27 to TRBJ1-5; 8 nucleotides align to TRBD1. This receptor was taken from an adult in good health. Sample: peripheral blood, taken on day 0 of AZD1222 vaccination. The CDR3 sequence: CASSFSTGGNQPQHF. In DNA, the CDR3 is TGTGCCAGCAGTTTTTCCACAGGGGGGAATCAGCCCCAGCATTTT.